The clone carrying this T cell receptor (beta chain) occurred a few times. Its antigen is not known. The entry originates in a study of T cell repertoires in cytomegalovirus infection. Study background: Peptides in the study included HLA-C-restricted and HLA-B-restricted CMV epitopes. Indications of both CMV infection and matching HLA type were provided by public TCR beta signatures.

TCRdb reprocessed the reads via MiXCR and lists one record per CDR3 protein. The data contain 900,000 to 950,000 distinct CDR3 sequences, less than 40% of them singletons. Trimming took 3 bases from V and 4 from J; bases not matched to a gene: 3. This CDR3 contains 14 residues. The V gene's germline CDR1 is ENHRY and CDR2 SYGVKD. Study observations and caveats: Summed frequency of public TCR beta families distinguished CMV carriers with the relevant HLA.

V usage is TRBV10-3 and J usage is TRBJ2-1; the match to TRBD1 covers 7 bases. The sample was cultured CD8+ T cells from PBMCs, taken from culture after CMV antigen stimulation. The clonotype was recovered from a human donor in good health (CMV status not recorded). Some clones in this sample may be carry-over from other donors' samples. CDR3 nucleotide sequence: TGTGCCATCAGTGATGGGGACAGTTACAATGAGCAGTTCTTC. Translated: CAISDGDSYNEQFF.